The text below deals with one T cell receptor beta chain. Its antigen is still unknown. The data stem from a study of cytomegalovirus exposure and HLA in healthy donors. Whole-study results and caveats: The majority of CMV-associated TCR beta chains were reported as apparently HLA-restricted in a later analysis. Per a prior analysis, the majority of TCR beta V segments were productive roughly 87% or roughly 30% of the time. Highly shared variants forming one cluster were likely a sequencing artifact.

The PCR contained 60 Vbeta and 13 Jbeta primers. Data came from immunoSEQ multiplex PCR; TCRdb stores just in-frame clones and leaves some out. The data hold nearly 300,000 clones, with around 86% observed a single time. The source of this sequence is a man aged 35 to 55 in good health and CMV-seropositive. Sequenced material: PBMCs.

The CDR3 region is CASSGDIGSYTF. The CDR3 DNA reads as TGTGCCAGCAGTGGGGACATCGGTAGCTACACCTTC. The chain links TRBV28 to TRBJ1-2; TRBD1 is a possible D gene (6 bases). With 5 bases removed from V and 9 bases from J, the gap between germline ends came to 13 bases. This CDR3 has 12 residues. CDR1 is MDHEN and CDR2 is SYDVKM in the germline V gene.